Below, 6 T cell receptor beta chains from the same sample are listed, as sequenced in a study of blood T cell repertoires in COVID-19. The assay was immunoSEQ multiplex PCR, and TCRdb's table has in-frame clones only and misses some. The repertoire holds 150,000 to 200,000 clones, under 80% seen once, with 13% in the top ten. Source material: peripheral blood. The receptors here all came from a man between 50 and 59 years old who had recovered from COVID-19.

This chain uses TRBV24-1 with TRBJ2-5, with TRBD2 matching 7 bases. Germline CDR1 KGHDR, CDR2 SFDVKD. V trimming: 1 base; J trimming: 2 bases; junction bases outside the gene matches: 6. The CDR3 has 16 residues. Written as DNA, the CDR3 is TGTGCCACCAGTGATTTTTCTAGCGGTGAACAAGAGACCCAGTACTTC. Its protein is CATSDFSSGEQETQYF.

The chain recombines TRBV7-9 with TRBJ2-1; 7 nucleotides align to TRBD2. This CDR3 is 16 amino acids long. Germline V gene lookup returns CDR1 SEHNR and CDR2 FQNEAQ (reference sequence). J lost 9 bases, V lost 3 bases, and 14 bases had no gene match. The DNA of the CDR3 is TGTGCCAGCAGCTTGGGGACCGGGAGGCCCCTCGGTGAGCAGTTCTTC. Its protein product is CASSLGTGRPLGEQFF. Variable domain in full (rest from reference TRBV7-9 and TRBJ2-1): DTGVSQNPRHKITKRGQNVTFRCDPISEHNRLYWYRQTLGQGPEFLTYFQNEAQLEKSRLLSDRFSAERPKGSFSTLEIQRTEQGDSAMYLCASSLGTGRPLGEQFFGPGTRLTVL.

This clone occurred a few times. The genes are TRBV5-1 and TRBJ2-5; 7 bases are shared with TRBD2. Germline CDR1 is SGHRS and CDR2 is YFSETQ. The CDR3 totals 14 residues. With V trimmed by 3 bases and J by 1 base, 3 bases remained unmatched. CDR3 residues: CASSSWTSQETQYF. The CDR3 DNA is TGCGCCAGCAGCTCGTGGACTAGCCAAGAGACCCAGTACTTC.

Turning to this clone: The sample contains more than one DNA sequence encoding this CDR3. This rearrangement joins TRBV9 to TRBJ2-3; 9 nucleotides align to TRBD1. J lost 3 bases, V lost 2 bases, and 1 base had no gene match. Germline CDR1 is SGDLS and CDR2 is YYNGEE. The CDR3 runs 14 residues. DNA for the CDR3: TGTGCCAGCAGCGTGGACAGGGGAACAGATACGCAGTATTTT. This gives the protein CASSVDRGTDTQYF.

This CDR3 reads CASSEYVGGLTEAFF. The DNA of the CDR3 is TGTGCCAGCAGTGAATATGTTGGGGGCCTCACTGAAGCTTTCTTT. The chain carries TRBV25-1 and TRBJ1-1; a possible D gene is TRBD1 (6 bases). The germline V gene has CDR1 MGHDK and CDR2 SYGVNS. Trimming left V 0 bases short and J 4 bases short, with 12 bases between. The CDR3 has 15 amino acids. Looking up the rest from reference TRBV25-1 and TRBJ1-1 gives the full variable domain: EADIYQTPRYLVIGTGKKITLECSQTMGHDKMYWYQQDPGMELHLIHYSYGVNSTEKGDLSSESTVSRIRTEHFPLTLESARPSHTSQYLCASSEYVGGLTEAFFGQGTRLTVV.

The V call is TRBV5-1, the J call TRBJ2-7, with 11 nucleotides matching TRBD1. Germline lookup yields CDR1 SGHRS and CDR2 YFSETQ. CDR3 size: 15 residues. V was clipped by 0 bases and J by 5 bases; unmatched bases: 4. Here the CDR3 DNA reads TGCGCCAGCAGCTTGGAGGGACAGGGGGTCGACGAGCAGTACTTC. It codes for CASSLEGQGVDEQYF. Complete variable domain (other parts from reference TRBV5-1 and TRBJ2-7): KAGVTQTPRYLIKTRGQQVTLSCSPISGHRSVSWYQQTPGQGLQFLFEYFSETQRNKGNFPGRFSGRQFSNSRSEMNVSTLELGDSALYLCASSLEGQGVDEQYFGPGTRLTVT.